This T cell receptor beta chain appears in the sequencing data of a study of human T cells and chemical hapten exposure. Study-level background: A roughly 2 cm by roughly 2 cm inner upper arm patch received 2% DPC for sensitization.

The CDR3 totals 13 residues. Between the trimmed V and J ends, which lost 0 bases and 3 bases, there was a span of 6 bases. The V gene's germline CDR1 is SGDLS and CDR2 YYNGEE. In TCRdb, the RACE reads were re-called with MiXCR into one record per CDR3 protein. The sample carries about 190,000 distinct CDR3 sequences, about 25% recorded once. Time point defined: patch test 3, about 24 weeks after DPC sensitization. The treatment denotes: therapeutic diphenylcyclopropenone sensitization with weekly scalp DPC. The sequences come from whole blood, collected in connection with sensitization to the hapten diphenylcyclopropenone (DPC). The source is a woman in her 40s with alopecia areata. Some clones in this sample may be carry-over from other donors' samples. The rearrangement uses TRBV9 and TRBJ1-2, with D tentatively TRBD1 (6 bases). The CDR3 bases are TGTGCCAGCAGCGTAGGGACAGACTATGGCTACACCTTC. It specifies CASSVGTDYGYTF.